This T cell receptor beta chain was sequenced for a study of blood T cell repertoires in COVID-19. This clone was counted once. Looked up from germline, CDR1 is SNHLY and CDR2 is FYNNEI. The CDR3 covers 13 residues. Trimming at V came to 4 bases and at J to 6 bases, leaving 1 base not matched to a gene. The table came from immunoSEQ multiplex PCR; TCRdb's copy has only in-frame clones and leaves some out. The sample has just under 250,000 clones, 70% to 90% seen once. The chain employs TRBV2 and TRBJ2-7; the match to TRBD2 covers 12 bases. This clonotype originated in a woman aged 25 to 39 who had recovered from COVID-19. Sequenced material: peripheral blood. The CDR3 nucleotides read TGTGCCAGCAGTGTACTAGCGGGGGGCGAGCAGTACTTC. Translation: CASSVLAGGEQYF.